This T cell receptor beta chain is drawn from a study of T cell responses to AZD1222 COVID-19 vaccine. Whole-study findings and limits: Among spike-specific TCRs, nearly half reportedly target unmutated variant regions. There were repertoire samples only from the period after the peak T cell response. Spike-specific TCR repertoires showed rising breadth and depth after two AZD1222 doses.

Remarks on this clone: Its antigen is as yet unknown.

TCRdb's copy holds only in-frame clones and misses some; the assay was immunoSEQ multiplex PCR. The repertoire holds roughly 150,000 clones, with more than 70% as singletons. CDR3 size: 14 residues. V lost 6 bases and J 0 bases, leaving 12 bases between the germline ends. The germline V gene encodes CDR1 SGHRS and CDR2 YFSETQ. This specimen consisted of peripheral blood, obtained on day 0 of AZD1222 vaccination. The V gene is TRBV5-1, the J gene TRBJ1-1, with D tentatively TRBD1 (5 bases). This receptor was taken from an adult in good health. The CDR3 DNA follows: TGCGCCAGCAACCCGACAGAAATGAACACTGAAGCTTTCTTT. Translated: CASNPTEMNTEAFF.